Here is one TCR beta chain with its context. The sample holds a few counts of this clonotype. Which antigen it targets is not known. Within one base of it there is no much larger clone, and no base qualities were kept. The sample originates from a study of spatial heterogeneity in lung cancer (dated by TCRdb to between 2018 and 2021). As for the study more broadly: More beta-chain than alpha-chain transcripts were consistently detected, likely reflecting higher beta-chain transcript abundance. In the raw uncorrected reads, each unique combination of TCR and UMI appeared more than ten times on average. The study quantitatively compared TCR alpha and beta repertoires across multiple tumor regions, matched nontumor lung and blood in non-small cell lung cancer. Nonsynonymous mutation counts, determined by whole-exome sequencing of tumor tissue, were related to features of the TCR repertoire. At surgery, 220 tumor regions, around 67 matched nontumor lung samples and 56 PBMC samples were TCR-sequenced for both alpha and beta chains.

The time point tag for this specimen amounts to: sample taken at primary tumor resection. Whole RNA extracted from tumor and nontumor lung tissue, or from cryopreserved PBMC samples, was used for TCR sequencing without cell sorting. The donors were more than 65 patients from the lung TRACERx cohort who had early-stage, untreated non-small cell lung cancer. Only patients with enough RNA available from two or more tumor regions were chosen for TCR sequencing. The library was produced with 5' RACE. The sequencer listed for this sample is NextSeq 500. In the TCR library protocol, a unique molecular identifier was attached to each TCR cDNA molecule so that PCR and sequencing errors could be corrected. Per the authors' processing: TCR identification, UMI-based error correction and CDR3 extraction were all carried out with Decombinator tools. Expanded TCRs were defined as those above a frequency of 2 per 1,000, corresponding to the top 1% of the tumor frequency distribution. Each repertoire was subsampled 100 times to 5,000 TCRs, after which Renyi diversity was computed with the R vegan package. CDR3 similarity networks were constructed using string-kernel similarity of amino acid triplets, with links drawn between CDR3s whose pairwise similarity was above 0.82. TCRdb passed the public sequencing reads through fastp at Q25 and MiXCR, retaining productive beta sequences. Identical CDR3 proteins give one entry, which carries the most common genes and DNA. Here the V and J calls rest on TCRdb's processing, not on the authors' analysis. The sample yields fewer than 20,000 distinct CDR3 sequences; under 20% were counted once. The ten top clones hold roughly 13% of the sample.

Its CDR3 holds 16 amino acids, cysteine through phenylalanine. CDR3 DNA only is kept here, 48 bases in frame from base 1. The V and J ends are trimmed by 3 bases and 2 bases, leaving 16 bases between them. CDR1 and CDR2 were assigned from the germline V gene as ENHRY and SYGVKD. Broader findings and caveats from the paper: Ubiquitous expanded tumor TCRs showed up in blood more often at tumor resection than at routine follow-up. Confirming at a functional level the hypothesis that regional TCRs recognize regional mutations was considered to require additional single-cell paired TCR alpha and beta sequencing.

The clonotype originates from a male donor with early-stage non-small cell lung cancer. The chain joins TRBV10-3 to TRBJ1-1; the D gene is perhaps TRBD1, from 5 matching bases. The source was PBMCs, collected at surgery. The bases are TGTGCCATCAGTGACCACCTTGGGGGGGGAAACACTGAAGCTTTCTTT. It is translated as CAISDHLGGGNTEAFF.